Each of the 27 T cell receptor beta chains below was sequenced from the same sample in a study of T cells after yellow fever vaccination. TCRdb re-analysed the 5' RACE reads in MiXCR, keeping a single row per CDR3 protein. The table has 340,000 or so distinct CDR3 sequences, around 13% seen once; the top ten hold around 3%. The sample in question was CD4+ T cells sorted from PBMCs, obtained 15 days after the yellow fever booster vaccination. These TCRs come from a man younger than 35 who received the YFV17D yellow fever vaccine.

This clonotype showed up just a few times. The CDR3 here is CASNELGDPVAEAFF. Here the CDR3 DNA reads TGTGCCAGCAACGAACTCGGGGACCCTGTCGCTGAAGCTTTCTTT. The chain recombines TRBV27 with TRBJ1-1; possibly TRBD1 for D (5 bases). The CDR3 runs to 15 residues. Trimming pared 7 bases from V and 6 bases from J, leaving 21 bases between. Germline V gene data show CDR1 as MNHEY and CDR2 as SMNVEV (reference sequence).

This chain joins TRBV7-9 and TRBJ1-4; no reliable D call. Germline lookup yields CDR1 SEHNR and CDR2 FQNEAQ (reference sequence). This CDR3 comprises 13 residues. Trimming took off 8 bases at V and 6 bases at J, with 13 bases between the two ends. This chain's CDR3 is CASPGSADEKLFF. The DNA for the CDR3 is TGTGCCAGCCCCGGATCCGCGGATGAAAAACTGTTTTTT.

CDR3 DNA sequence: TGTGCCAGCAGCGCGACAGACTCGAACACCGGGGAGCTGTTTTTT. Protein sequence: CASSATDSNTGELFF. This chain connects TRBV9 to TRBJ2-2; possibly TRBD1 for D (5 bases). Trimming cost V 3 bases and J 0 bases, with 9 bases left between them. The CDR3 covers 15 residues. In germline, CDR1 is SGDLS, CDR2 YYNGEE.

This rearrangement joins TRBV7-9 to TRBJ2-7; D is tentatively TRBD1 or TRBD2 (5 bases each). Germline-derived CDR1 and CDR2 are SEHNR and FQNEAQ (reference sequence). Trimming cost V 0 bases and J 5 bases, with 11 bases left between them. CDR3 size: 14 residues. The CDR3 sequence: CASSLAGTGNEQYF. Here the CDR3 DNA reads TGTGCCAGCAGCTTAGCGGGGACCGGCAACGAGCAGTACTTC.

The chain uses TRBV20-1 and TRBJ1-6, with D possibly being TRBD1 (5 bases). This CDR3 spans 12 amino acids. Germline CDR1 and CDR2: DFQATT and SNEGSKA (reference sequence). Trimming took off 6 bases at V and 8 bases at J, with 11 bases between the two ends. The CDR3 reads CSAGHPHSPLHF. CDR3 DNA sequence: TGCAGTGCCGGACACCCACATTCACCCCTCCACTTT.

The V call is TRBV7-9, the J call TRBJ1-1; D unclear. Trimming pared 3 bases from V and 5 bases from J, leaving 22 bases between. CDR3 size: 17 residues. Germline-derived CDR1 and CDR2 are SEHNR and FQNEAQ (reference sequence). The CDR3 nucleotides read TGTGCCAGCAGCTTCGGGGTGTTGACTATTAAGAAGACTGAAGCTTTCTTT. Translation gives CASSFGVLTIKKTEAFF.

This clonotype has only a few counts. The V call is TRBV6-2 or TRBV6-3, the J call TRBJ2-3; no definite D call. The CDR3 has 11 residues. The germline CDR1 and CDR2 sequences are MNHEY and SVGEGT. V was cut by 2 bases and J by 7 bases, with 4 bases left in between. The CDR3 sequence: CASSYHNTQYF. CDR3 coding DNA: TGTGCCAGCAGTTACCATAATACGCAGTATTTT.

This clonotype turned up a few times. The chain uses TRBV12-5 and TRBJ1-2; 7 positions agree with TRBD1. The CDR3 length is 15 residues. From germline, CDR1 is LGHNT and CDR2 FRNRAP. J gave up 4 bases and V 5 bases, and 10 bases lay outside the gene matches. In DNA, the CDR3 is TGTGCTAGTGGTCCCAGAAACAGGGGACCCTATGGCTACACCTTC. Residues: CASGPRNRGPYGYTF.

The genes are TRBV15 and TRBJ2-3, with D tentatively TRBD1 or TRBD2 (5 bases each). Germline V gene lookup returns CDR1 LNHNV and CDR2 YYDKDF (reference sequence). V shed 5 bases and J shed 5 bases, with 23 bases lying between them. CDR3 length: 17 amino acids. The CDR3 DNA follows: TGTGCCACCAGCGGCAGCTTGGGCGCGGTGGGGGTAGATACGCAGTATTTT. Its protein is CATSGSLGAVGVDTQYF.

V gene TRBV7-2 combines with J gene TRBJ1-2; 7 nucleotides agree with TRBD1. CDR1 is SGHTA, CDR2 FQGNSA, per germline. The CDR3 length is 15 residues. The ends lost 2 bases at V and 3 bases at J; junction bases unmatched: 6. The CDR3 protein is CASSLTGVWDYGYTF. The DNA of the CDR3 is TGTGCCAGCAGCTTAACAGGGGTCTGGGACTATGGCTACACCTTC.

The rearrangement links TRBV5-4 to TRBJ2-2, with D possibly called TRBD1 or TRBD2 (5 bases each). V lost 7 bases, J lost 5 bases, and 15 bases lay in between. The CDR3 runs 14 residues. Germline CDR1 reads SGHNT; CDR2 reads YYREEE (reference sequence). The CDR3 region has the DNA TGTGCCAGCTATAGGGGTCCGGGGACCGGGGAGCTGTTTTTT. It codes for CASYRGPGTGELFF.

Ten or more counts support this clonotype. The chain has TRBV12-3 or TRBV12-4 and TRBJ1-1; no firm D call. CDR3 length: 12 residues. With 7 bases removed from V and 3 bases from J, the gap between germline ends came to 9 bases. CDR3 in DNA: TGTGCCAGCACCCAAGTGGACACTGAAGCTTTCTTT. It specifies CASTQVDTEAFF.

There are a few counts of this clonotype. The rearrangement uses TRBV5-5 and TRBJ2-1; D remains unclear. The V end was cut by 5 bases, the J end by 7 bases, with 16 bases between. Germline V gene data show CDR1 as SGHKS and CDR2 as YYEKEE (reference sequence). The length of the CDR3 is 14 residues. The CDR3 sequence is CASRFDANGNEQFF. CDR3 bases: TGTGCCAGCAGGTTCGACGCCAATGGGAATGAGCAGTTCTTC.

The chain links TRBV30 to TRBJ1-6; D gene unclear. This CDR3 has 12 residues. The germline gives CDR1 GTSNPN, CDR2 SVGIG (reference sequence). The V and J ends lost 4 bases and 9 bases respectively, with 10 bases between them. This CDR3 reads CAWTKAVSPLHF. CDR3 in DNA: TGTGCCTGGACTAAGGCGGTTTCACCCCTCCACTTT. The variable domain in full, completed from reference TRBV30 and TRBJ1-6, reads SQTIHQWPATLVQPVGSPLSLECTVEGTSNPNLYWYRQAAGRGLQLLFYSVGIGQISSEVPQNLSASRPQDRQFILSSKKLLLSDSGFYLCAWTKAVSPLHFGNGTRLTVT.

Only a few counts were recorded for this clonotype. The chain is built from TRBV29-1 and TRBJ2-7; tentative D call: TRBD2 (5 bases). Per the germline V gene, CDR1 is SQVTM and CDR2 is ANQGSEA. The germline V and J ends were trimmed by 5 bases and 3 bases, with 8 bases remaining between them. The CDR3 covers 11 residues. DNA for the CDR3: TGCAGCGTTTTCGGGGACTACGAGCAGTACTTC. This gives the protein CSVFGDYEQYF.

This clonotype was recorded only once. The chain links TRBV20-1 to TRBJ2-7, with D unresolved. Trimming took 3 bases from V and 1 from J, leaving 7 bases between them. CDR1 and CDR2 from the germline V gene are DFQATT and SNEGSKA (reference sequence). CDR3 length: 12 residues. CDR3 loop: CSARTGSYEQYF. The CDR3 DNA reads TGCAGTGCTAGGACGGGTTCCTACGAGCAGTACTTC.

The CDR3 DNA reads as TGCGCCAGCAGTCAAGCTCCGGCTGGCTACACCTTC. Its translation is CASSQAPAGYTF. This chain uses TRBV23-1 with TRBJ1-2, with D unclear. TRBV23-1 counts as an open reading frame of uncertain function. The length of the CDR3 is 12 residues. V shed 2 bases and J shed 7 bases, with 8 bases lying between them.

This clonotype was detected a few times. The rearrangement links TRBV5-6 to TRBJ2-7, with 9 bases matching TRBD1. The germline V gene has CDR1 SGHDT and CDR2 YYEEEE. The CDR3 sequence is 14 residues long. CDR3 bases: TGTGCCAGCAGCTTTAGGGACAGGGCCCTGATCAGTGACGTC. It specifies CASSFRDRALISDV.

In this sample, this clonotype turned up a few times. The chain carries TRBV20-1 and TRBJ1-1; no clear D gene. Germline V CDR1 and CDR2: DFQATT, SNEGSKA (reference sequence). The CDR3 extends over 13 amino acids. V lost 2 bases and J 2 bases, leaving 9 bases between the germline ends. CDR3 loop: CSARSGVNTEAFF. DNA of the CDR3: TGCAGTGCTAGATCCGGGGTTAACACTGAAGCTTTCTTT.

The V call is TRBV5-1, the J call TRBJ2-7; 10 bases map to TRBD1. Germline values: CDR1 SGHRS, CDR2 YFSETQ. V shed 0 bases, J shed 6 bases, and the junction held 3 bases outside the gene matches. This CDR3 is 14 amino acids long. The CDR3 protein is CASSLEGQGSEQYF. In DNA form, the CDR3 reads TGCGCCAGCAGCTTGGAGGGACAGGGGTCCGAGCAGTACTTC.

The V call is TRBV12-3 or TRBV12-4, the J call TRBJ1-2; D perhaps matches TRBD1 (6 bases). Trimming removed 6 bases from V and 1 base from J, with 9 bases in between. This CDR3 is 13 amino acids long. The CDR3: CASRFRGNYGYTF. DNA of the CDR3: TGTGCCAGCAGGTTCAGGGGTAACTATGGCTACACCTTC.

The gene calls are TRBV7-9 and TRBJ1-2, with D tentatively TRBD1 (6 bases). Trimming stripped 3 bases from V and 8 bases from J, with 16 bases between. The CDR3 is 14 residues long. Germline assignment: CDR1 SEHNR and CDR2 FQNEAQ (reference sequence). CDR3 bases: TGTGCCAGCAGCTTCACCAGGGGAAGTGGGGGCTACACCTTC. This sequence encodes CASSFTRGSGGYTF.

The chain carries TRBV9 and TRBJ1-1; D is uncertain. The germline CDR1 and CDR2 sequences are SGDLS and YYNGEE. This CDR3 has 14 amino acids. The V end lost 0 bases, the J end lost 1 base, and 7 bases lay between the germline ends. CDR3 region: CASSVVAGNTEAFF. In nucleotides, the CDR3 is TGTGCCAGCAGCGTAGTGGCCGGGAACACTGAAGCTTTCTTT.

In its sample, this clonotype was seen a few times. This chain links TRBV27 with TRBJ1-4; 9 positions match TRBD1. J was trimmed by 8 bases and V by 0 bases; bases with no gene match: 4. Looked up from germline, CDR1 is MNHEY and CDR2 is SMNVEV (reference sequence). The length of the CDR3 is 15 residues. CDR3 region: CASSLSGTGYEKLFF. As DNA, the CDR3 is TGTGCCAGCAGTTTATCCGGGACAGGGTACGAAAAACTGTTTTTT. Supplemented by reference TRBV27 and TRBJ1-4, the full variable domain reads EAQVTQNPRYLITVTGKKLTVTCSQNMNHEYMSWYRQDPGLGLRQIYYSMNVEVTDKGDVPEGYKVSRKEKRNFPLILESPSPNQTSLYFCASSLSGTGYEKLFFGSGTQLSVL.

This clonotype was counted ten times or more. The chain couples TRBV29-1 to TRBJ2-5, with 9 bases fitting TRBD2. J gave up 5 bases and V 4 bases, and 14 bases lay outside the gene matches. Looked up from germline, CDR1 is SQVTM and CDR2 is ANQGSEA. This CDR3 is built from 16 residues. The DNA of the CDR3 is TGCAGCGTTGGAATCAGCGGGGGGCGGTTATGGGAGACCCAGTACTTC. Protein sequence: CSVGISGGRLWETQYF.

The chain is built from TRBV5-1 and TRBJ2-3; no definite D call. Trimming shortened V by 2 bases and J by 0 bases, and 7 bases separated the two germline ends. The CDR3 consists of 14 residues. The germline CDR1 and CDR2 sequences are SGHRS and YFSETQ. The CDR3 DNA reads TGCGCCAGCAGCTTCGAAACTAGCACAGATACGCAGTATTTT. Protein: CASSFETSTDTQYF. The whole variable domain, remainder taken from reference TRBV5-1 and TRBJ2-3, is KAGVTQTPRYLIKTRGQQVTLSCSPISGHRSVSWYQQTPGQGLQFLFEYFSETQRNKGNFPGRFSGRQFSNSRSEMNVSTLELGDSALYLCASSFETSTDTQYFGPGTRLTVL.

The rearrangement joins TRBV5-6 to TRBJ1-1; D may be TRBD1 (5 bases). V lost 4 bases, J lost 1 base, and 17 bases lay in between. The CDR3 has 16 residues. The V gene's germline CDR1 is SGHDT and CDR2 YYEEEE. This CDR3 is CASSESRENWNTEAFF. In nucleotides, the CDR3 is TGTGCCAGCAGCGAGAGCAGGGAGAACTGGAACACTGAAGCTTTCTTT.